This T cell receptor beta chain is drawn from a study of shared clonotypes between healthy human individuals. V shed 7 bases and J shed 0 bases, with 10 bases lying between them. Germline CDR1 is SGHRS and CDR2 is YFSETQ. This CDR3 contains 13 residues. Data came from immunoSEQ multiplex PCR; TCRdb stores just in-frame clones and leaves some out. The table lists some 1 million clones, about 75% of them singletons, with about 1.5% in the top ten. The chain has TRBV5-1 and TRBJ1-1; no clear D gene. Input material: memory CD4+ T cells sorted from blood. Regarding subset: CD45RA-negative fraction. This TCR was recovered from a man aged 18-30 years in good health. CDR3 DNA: TGCGCCAGCTCCGTGAATATGAACACTGAAGCTTTCTTT. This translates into CASSVNMNTEAFF.